The T cell receptor beta chain described here comes from a study of blood T cell repertoires in COVID-19. Study-wide background: Sites across the United States, Italy and Spain contributed samples from acute and convalescent COVID-19. From T cells, B-cell-depleted T cells, or PBMCs came the material, which was cDNA or gDNA.

Authors' analysis steps: Reference gene primer amplification yielded estimated nucleated cell counts. Produced via immunoSEQ multiplex PCR; TCRdb's table is partial and in-frame only. V and J calls and clone size are copied from that table; D and trimming were computed from the DNA. The data show around 240,000 clones, 70% to 85% seen once. The specimen was peripheral blood. The sequence was obtained from a woman between 40 and 55 years old who had recovered from COVID-19.

CDR3 sequence reads: CAWNSGGGAYEQYF. The CDR3 bases are TGTGCCTGGAACTCCGGCGGGGGGGCCTACGAGCAGTACTTC. The chain links TRBV30 to TRBJ2-7; 9 nucleotides match TRBD2. J was trimmed by 2 bases and V by 4 bases; bases with no gene match: 6. CDR1 and CDR2 (germline): GTSNPN, SVGIG (reference sequence). The CDR3 has 14 amino acids.